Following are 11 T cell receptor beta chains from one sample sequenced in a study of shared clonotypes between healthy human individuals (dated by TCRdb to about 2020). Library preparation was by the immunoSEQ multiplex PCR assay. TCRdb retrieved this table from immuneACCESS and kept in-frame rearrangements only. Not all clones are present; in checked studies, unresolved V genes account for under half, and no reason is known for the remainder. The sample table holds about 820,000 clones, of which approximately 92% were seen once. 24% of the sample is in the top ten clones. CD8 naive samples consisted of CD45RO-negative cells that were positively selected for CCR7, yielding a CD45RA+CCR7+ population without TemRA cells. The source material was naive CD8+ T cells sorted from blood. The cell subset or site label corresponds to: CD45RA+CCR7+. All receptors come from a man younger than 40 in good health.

In DNA, the CDR3 is TGCGCCAGCAGCCCTACTAGCGGTAATGCCTACGAGCAGTACTTC. Its protein is CASSPTSGNAYEQYF. The gene calls are TRBV4-1 and TRBJ2-7; TRBD2 matches 8 bases. The junction had 7 bases not matched to a gene; V was cut back by 4 bases and J by 2 bases. Looked up from germline, CDR1 is MGHRA and CDR2 is YSYEKL. This CDR3 is built from 15 residues.

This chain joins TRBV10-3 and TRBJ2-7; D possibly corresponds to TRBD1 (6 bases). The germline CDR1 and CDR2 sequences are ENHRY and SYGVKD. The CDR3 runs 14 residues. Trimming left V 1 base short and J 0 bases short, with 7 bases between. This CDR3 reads CAISEWGPSYEQYF. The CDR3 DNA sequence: TGTGCCATCAGTGAGTGGGGGCCCTCCTACGAGCAGTACTTC.

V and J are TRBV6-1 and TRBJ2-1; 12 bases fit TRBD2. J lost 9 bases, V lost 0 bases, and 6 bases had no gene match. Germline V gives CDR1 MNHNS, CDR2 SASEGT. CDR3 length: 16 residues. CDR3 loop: CASSEAPSGRASEQFF. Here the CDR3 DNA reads TGTGCCAGCAGTGAAGCCCCTAGCGGGAGGGCCAGTGAGCAGTTCTTC.

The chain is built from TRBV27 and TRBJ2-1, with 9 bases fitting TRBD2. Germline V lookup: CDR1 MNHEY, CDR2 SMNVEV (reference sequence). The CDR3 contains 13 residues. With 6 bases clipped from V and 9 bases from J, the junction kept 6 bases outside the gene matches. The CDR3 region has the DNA TGTGCCAGCAGAATAGCGGGAGCGGTTGAGCAGTTCTTC. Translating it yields CASRIAGAVEQFF.

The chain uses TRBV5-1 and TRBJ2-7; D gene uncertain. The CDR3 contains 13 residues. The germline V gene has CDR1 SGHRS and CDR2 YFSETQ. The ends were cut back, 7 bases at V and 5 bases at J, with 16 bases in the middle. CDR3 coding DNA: TGCGCCAGCTCGTTGGCTGGGTGGGACGAGCAGTACTTC. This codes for CASSLAGWDEQYF.

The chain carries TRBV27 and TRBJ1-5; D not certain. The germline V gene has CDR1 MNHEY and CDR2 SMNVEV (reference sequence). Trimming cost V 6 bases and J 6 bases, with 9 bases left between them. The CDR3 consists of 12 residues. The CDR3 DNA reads TGTGCCAGCAGGGGTTTTGGTCAGCCCCAGCATTTT. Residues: CASRGFGQPQHF.

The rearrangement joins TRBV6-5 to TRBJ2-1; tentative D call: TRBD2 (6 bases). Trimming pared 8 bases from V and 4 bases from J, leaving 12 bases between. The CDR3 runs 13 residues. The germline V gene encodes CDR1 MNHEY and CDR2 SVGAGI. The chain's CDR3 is CASRRGIYNEQFF. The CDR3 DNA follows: TGTGCCAGCCGGAGGGGAATTTACAATGAGCAGTTCTTC.

The CDR3, as DNA: TGCGCCAGCAGCCAAGAACCTGGCGGCCAGGGGAACACCGGGGAGCTGTTTTTT. Protein sequence: CASSQEPGGQGNTGELFF. The chain combines TRBV4-3 with TRBJ2-2; maybe TRBD1 (5 bases). Germline V CDR1 and CDR2: LGHNA, YSLEER. The CDR3 contains 18 residues. Trimming stripped 0 bases from V and 1 base from J, with 15 bases between.

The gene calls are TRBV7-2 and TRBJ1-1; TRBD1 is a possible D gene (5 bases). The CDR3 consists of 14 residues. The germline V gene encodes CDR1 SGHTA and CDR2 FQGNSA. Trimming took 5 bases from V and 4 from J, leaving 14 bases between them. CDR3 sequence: CASSPGLLVTEAFF. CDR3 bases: TGTGCCAGCAGCCCAGGGCTGCTTGTCACTGAAGCTTTCTTT. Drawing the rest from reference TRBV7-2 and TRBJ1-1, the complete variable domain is GAGVSQSPSNKVTEKGKDVELRCDPISGHTALYWYRQSLGQGLEFLIYFQGNSAPDKSGLPSDRFSAERTGGSVSTLTIQRTQQEDSAVYLCASSPGLLVTEAFFGQGTRLTVV.

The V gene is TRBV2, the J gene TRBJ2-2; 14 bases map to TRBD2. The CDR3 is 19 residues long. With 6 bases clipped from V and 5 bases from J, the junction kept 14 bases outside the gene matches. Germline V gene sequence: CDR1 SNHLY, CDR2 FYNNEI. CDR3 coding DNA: TGTGCCAGCAGAGAATGGGCAGGGACTAGCGGGAGAAGAACCGGGGAGCTGTTTTTT. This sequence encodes CASREWAGTSGRRTGELFF.

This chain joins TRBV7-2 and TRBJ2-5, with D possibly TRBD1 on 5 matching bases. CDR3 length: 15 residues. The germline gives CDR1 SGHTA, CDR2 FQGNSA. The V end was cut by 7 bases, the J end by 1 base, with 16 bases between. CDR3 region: CASTFNPGSQETQYF. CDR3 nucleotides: TGTGCCAGCACCTTTAATCCAGGGTCCCAAGAGACCCAGTACTTC.